Following are 25 T cell receptor beta chains from one sample sequenced in a study of beta chain features in type 1 diabetes. Study-level findings and limits: In every one of the four CD4+ subsets, TCRB CDR3s were moderately but significantly shorter in Type 1 diabetes patients.

The authors reverse transcribed all of the isolated RNA, so sequencing captured expressed TCRB transcripts. Repertoires were generated with immunoSEQ multiplex PCR, while TCRdb's copy carries only in-frame clones and drops some. In the table there are approximately 730,000 clones, 13% of which are singletons. No antigen has been identified for these receptors. Sequenced material: naive CD4+ T cells from blood. These receptors originate from a man between 18 and 29 years old with type 1 diabetes.

This clone was found once. The CDR3 here is CASSLIAQGTEAFF. As DNA, the CDR3 is TGTGCCAGCAGTTTAATCGCACAGGGAACTGAAGCTTTCTTT. This chain connects TRBV7-8 to TRBJ1-1; possibly TRBD1 for D (6 bases). Germline V gene sequence: CDR1 SGHVS, CDR2 FQNEAQ. The V gene lost 6 bases and the J gene lost 5 bases, with 16 bases spanning the gap. There are 14 residues in the CDR3.

The chain couples TRBV5-1 to TRBJ2-2; D is ambiguous. V was cut by 0 bases and J by 3 bases, with 3 bases left in between. Looked up from germline, CDR1 is SGHRS and CDR2 is YFSETQ. This CDR3 region has 13 residues. The CDR3, as DNA: TGCGCCAGCAGCTTGGCGTACACCGGGGAGCTGTTTTTT. Its protein is CASSLAYTGELFF.

A few counts support this clone. The V and J genes are TRBV11-2 and TRBJ2-7, with 7 bases fitting TRBD1. This CDR3 spans 14 amino acids. CDR1 is SGHAT and CDR2 is FQNNGV in the germline V gene. V gave up 2 bases and J gave up 5 bases; unmatched junction bases: 6. The CDR3 region has the DNA TGTGCCAGCAGCTTAACCGACAGGGCCCACGAGCAGTACTTC. Amino acids: CASSLTDRAHEQYF.

This clone was counted a few times. The rearrangement links TRBV2 to TRBJ2-7; D gene ambiguous. V dropped 6 bases and J dropped 5 bases, with 26 bases sitting between them. This CDR3 contains 17 residues. Germline lookup yields CDR1 SNHLY and CDR2 FYNNEI. The CDR3 region is CASRVNSGERKANEQYF. DNA of the CDR3: TGTGCCAGCAGAGTAAACTCAGGAGAACGTAAGGCGAACGAGCAGTACTTC.

The rearrangement links TRBV9 to TRBJ1-1, with D uncertain. CDR3 length: 15 amino acids. Germline CDR1 and CDR2: SGDLS and YYNGEE. V was pared by 0 bases and J by 0 bases, with 9 bases between. In nucleotides, the CDR3 is TGTGCCAGCAGCGTAGCGTACAGTCTGAACACTGAAGCTTTCTTT. Encoded protein: CASSVAYSLNTEAFF.

The genes are TRBV28 and TRBJ2-1, with D maybe TRBD1 (7 bases). The V end lost 6 bases, the J end lost 9 bases, and 18 bases lay between the germline ends. Germline V gene data show CDR1 as MDHEN and CDR2 as SYDVKM. The CDR3 spans 14 residues. Here the CDR3 reads CASSKQGTLSEQFF. The CDR3 nucleotides read TGTGCCAGCAGCAAACAGGGGACTCTCAGTGAGCAGTTCTTC.

CDR3 protein: CASSPTRDQGNEQFF. CDR3 DNA: TGTGCCAGCAGCCCCACGAGGGATCAAGGGAATGAGCAGTTCTTC. J is TRBJ2-1 and V is TRBV2, with D possibly TRBD2 on 5 matching bases. Germline V gene sequence: CDR1 SNHLY, CDR2 FYNNEI. The CDR3 spans 15 residues. V was cut by 6 bases and J by 7 bases, with 19 bases left in between.

This rearrangement joins TRBV27 to TRBJ2-1, with 11 nucleotides matching TRBD2. Germline V gene data show CDR1 as MNHEY and CDR2 as SMNVEV (reference sequence). Trimming at V came to 0 bases and at J to 8 bases, leaving 3 bases not matched to a gene. CDR3 length: 15 residues. The CDR3 sequence is CASSLSSGGVDEQFF. The CDR3 region has the DNA TGTGCCAGCAGTTTATCTAGCGGGGGGGTAGATGAGCAGTTCTTC.

The rearrangement uses TRBV19 and TRBJ2-7; 8 nucleotides agree with TRBD1. CDR3 length: 14 amino acids. Per germline, CDR1 LNHDA and CDR2 SQIVND (reference sequence). Losses at the gene ends were 4 bases for V and 6 bases for J; bases not matched to a gene: 8. For the CDR3, the DNA is TGTGCCAGTAGTAGTGGACAGGGAACTTCCGAGCAGTACTTC. It codes for CASSSGQGTSEQYF.

The chain joins TRBV11-2 to TRBJ2-5; D possibly matches TRBD1 or TRBD2 (6 bases each). This CDR3 comprises 15 residues. The V end was cut by 5 bases, the J end by 5 bases, with 18 bases between. Germline V gives CDR1 SGHAT, CDR2 FQNNGV. The CDR3 DNA sequence: TGTGCCAGCAGCCTGGGTCAGGGGAGGTTGGAGACCCAGTACTTC. It specifies CASSLGQGRLETQYF. The entire variable domain, with the rest obtained from reference TRBV11-2 and TRBJ2-5, is as follows: EAGVAQSPRYKIIEKRQSVAFWCNPISGHATLYWYQQILGQGPKLLIQFQNNGVVDDSQLPKDRFSAERLKGVDSTLKIQPAKLEDSAVYLCASSLGQGRLETQYFGPGTRLLVL.

In this sample, this clone turned up a few times. Other DNA variants within this sample encode the same CDR3. This chain links TRBV4-1 with TRBJ1-2, with D perhaps TRBD1 (5 bases). V was shortened by 1 base and J by 3 bases, with 6 bases between the two germline ends. This CDR3 is built from 13 residues. CDR1 and CDR2 (germline): MGHRA, YSYEKL. This CDR3 reads CASSQGGDYGYTF. The CDR3 region has the DNA TGCGCCAGCAGCCAAGGAGGGGACTATGGCTACACCTTC.

This clone was seen more than once but under ten times. The V call is TRBV2, the J call TRBJ2-4; D is unresolved. Trimming cost V 5 bases and J 0 bases, with 11 bases left between them. The length of the CDR3 is 15 residues. Per germline, CDR1 SNHLY and CDR2 FYNNEI. The DNA of the CDR3 is TGTGCCAGCAGTCCCGACTTGTTAGCCAAAAACATTCAGTACTTC. Translating it yields CASSPDLLAKNIQYF.

This clone was recorded a few times. The chain is built from TRBV7-9 and TRBJ1-2, with D hard to call. CDR1 is SEHNR and CDR2 is FQNEAQ in the germline V gene (reference sequence). V was pared by 8 bases and J by 2 bases, with 15 bases between. The CDR3 is 14 amino acids. CDR3 nucleotides: TGTGCCAGCCGGAATGGCGGGCCGAACTATGGCTACACCTTC. This translates into CASRNGGPNYGYTF.

V gene TRBV10-3 combines with J gene TRBJ2-2; TRBD2 agrees at 8 bases. The CDR3 totals 15 residues. Germline CDR1 reads ENHRY; CDR2 reads SYGVKD. The V segment lost 7 bases and the J segment 1 base; nucleotides outside the gene matches: 5. The CDR3 sequence: CAITQGLGNTGELFF. As DNA, the CDR3 is TGTGCCATCACCCAGGGACTAGGGAACACCGGGGAGCTGTTTTTT.

This chain uses TRBV14 with TRBJ2-2, with D unclear. Trimming removed 7 bases at V and 2 bases at J, with 17 bases between. This CDR3 region has 16 residues. Germline V gene data show CDR1 as SGHDN and CDR2 as FVKESK. The CDR3 DNA is TGTGCCAGCAACCATTATTGGACGGACAACACCGGGGAGCTGTTTTTT. Protein: CASNHYWTDNTGELFF. Based on the CDR3 plus reference TRBV14 and TRBJ2-2, the full variable domain is EAGVTQFPSHSVIEKGQTVTLRCDPISGHDNLYWYRRVMGKEIKFLLHFVKESKQDESGMPNNRFLAERTGGTYSTLKVQPAELEDSGVYFCASNHYWTDNTGELFFGEGSRLTVL.

This clone turned up a few times. This chain connects TRBV11-2 to TRBJ2-1, with 8 bases aligning to TRBD1. J was trimmed by 7 bases and V by 5 bases; bases with no gene match: 19. CDR3 size: 18 residues. CDR1 is SGHAT, CDR2 FQNNGV, per germline. The CDR3 loop is CASSLSSPVGTGGNEQFF. DNA for the CDR3: TGTGCCAGCAGCCTCTCATCGCCCGTCGGGACAGGTGGGAATGAGCAGTTCTTC. The full variable domain, rest sourced from reference TRBV11-2 and TRBJ2-1, is EAGVAQSPRYKIIEKRQSVAFWCNPISGHATLYWYQQILGQGPKLLIQFQNNGVVDDSQLPKDRFSAERLKGVDSTLKIQPAKLEDSAVYLCASSLSSPVGTGGNEQFFGPGTRLTVL.

This clone was counted between two and nine times. V is TRBV11-2 and J is TRBJ2-5; 10 bases line up with TRBD2. The CDR3 runs 14 residues. V was pared by 5 bases and J by 5 bases, with 5 bases of the junction left unmatched. In germline, CDR1 is SGHAT, CDR2 FQNNGV. CDR3 protein: CASSPAGGRETQYF. CDR3 DNA: TGTGCCAGCAGCCCAGCGGGGGGGAGGGAGACCCAGTACTTC.

The chain combines TRBV30 with TRBJ1-1, with a tentative D call TRBD1 (6 bases). The CDR3 sequence is 15 residues long. V gave up 0 bases and J gave up 1 base, with 12 bases separating them. CDR1 is GTSNPN, CDR2 SVGIG, per germline (reference sequence). CDR3: CAWSVQGPWNTEAFF. Here the CDR3 DNA reads TGTGCCTGGAGTGTACAGGGACCCTGGAACACTGAAGCTTTCTTT.

A single count supports this clone. The chain combines TRBV11-3 with TRBJ2-1; D might be TRBD1 or TRBD2, each matching 5 bases. The V end was cut by 0 bases, the J end by 0 bases, with 15 bases between. The CDR3 is 18 residues long. Germline lookup yields CDR1 SGHNT and CDR2 YENEEA. CDR3 nucleotides: TGTGCCAGCAGCTTAGATAATTGGGCAGGGAGCTCCTACAATGAGCAGTTCTTC. Its protein product is CASSLDNWAGSSYNEQFF.

The chain joins TRBV30 to TRBJ2-2; TRBD2 matches at 14 bases. Germline CDR1 is GTSNPN and CDR2 is SVGIG (reference sequence). The CDR3 loop spans 17 amino acids. V lost 4 bases to trimming and J lost 3 bases; unmatched junction nucleotides: 7. The CDR3 protein is CAWTGTSGGPDTGELFF. CDR3 nucleotide sequence: TGTGCCTGGACCGGGACTAGCGGGGGTCCGGACACCGGGGAGCTGTTTTTT. The full variable domain, with the rest looked up from reference TRBV30 and TRBJ2-2, is SQTIHQWPATLVQPVGSPLSLECTVEGTSNPNLYWYRQAAGRGLQLLFYSVGIGQISSEVPQNLSASRPQDRQFILSSKKLLLSDSGFYLCAWTGTSGGPDTGELFFGEGSRLTVL.

This clone appeared a few times. The chain combines TRBV2 with TRBJ2-5; 7 positions agree with TRBD1. This CDR3 has 15 residues. Germline values: CDR1 SNHLY, CDR2 FYNNEI. With 4 bases clipped from V and 7 bases from J, the junction kept 12 bases outside the gene matches. In DNA, the CDR3 is TGTGCCAGCAGTGGTGGACAGGCCCCACTGGGGACCCAGTACTTC. It codes for CASSGGQAPLGTQYF.

The chain links TRBV29-1 to TRBJ1-2; D perhaps matches TRBD1 (5 bases). The CDR3 has 14 residues. Germline CDR1 and CDR2: SQVTM and ANQGSEA. Trimming took off 0 bases at V and 4 bases at J, with 12 bases between the two ends. CDR3 protein: CSVEDRSDSYGYTF. CDR3 nucleotides: TGCAGCGTTGAAGATCGGAGCGACAGCTATGGCTACACCTTC.

This chain links TRBV6-5 with TRBJ1-2; D might be TRBD1 (5 bases). Germline-derived CDR1 and CDR2 are MNHEY and SVGAGI. Trimming shortened V by 10 bases and J by 6 bases, and 21 bases separated the two germline ends. There are 14 residues in the CDR3. The CDR3 DNA sequence: TGTGCCACCTCGATCGATGGGACGCGAAATGGCTACACCTTC. This gives the protein CATSIDGTRNGYTF.

The chain links TRBV28 to TRBJ2-2; 8 positions agree with TRBD1. The CDR3 has 17 amino acids. V was clipped by 7 bases and J by 7 bases; unmatched bases: 17. The germline V gene encodes CDR1 MDHEN and CDR2 SYDVKM. This CDR3 reads CASTGRDRLLLGGELFF. The CDR3 DNA follows: TGTGCCAGCACCGGCCGGGACAGGCTCTTGTTGGGCGGGGAGCTGTTTTTT.

The chain joins TRBV15 to TRBJ1-1; D is unresolved. The germline CDR1 and CDR2 sequences are LNHNV and YYDKDF (reference sequence). This CDR3 comprises 13 residues. V was clipped by 6 bases and J by 2 bases, with 10 bases between them. CDR3 sequence reads: CATRATGNTEAFF. Here the CDR3 DNA reads TGTGCCACCAGGGCGACGGGAAACACTGAAGCTTTCTTT. The variable domain in full, completed from reference TRBV15 and TRBJ1-1, reads DAMVIQNPRYQVTQFGKPVTLSCSQTLNHNVMYWYQQKSSQAPKLLFHYYDKDFNNEADTPDNFQSRRPNTSFCFLDIRSPGLGDTAMYLCATRATGNTEAFFGQGTRLTVV.